This T cell receptor beta chain was recorded in a study of regulatory T cells in long-lasting Graves disease. Study-wide findings and caveats: Persistent Graves' patients possessed reduced TCR diversity relative to recently diagnosed ones.

Investigators prepared the TCR beta libraries by applying iRepertoire HTBI primers and Arm-PCR of CDR3 regions. One entry per CDR3 protein, called by TCRdb with MiXCR from the multiplex PCR reads. The sample comprises 350,000 to 500,000 distinct CDR3 sequences, about 15% of which are singletons, and about 10% rests with the top ten. Germline loops: CDR1 MGHRA, CDR2 YSYEKL. There are 17 residues in the CDR3. A word on this clonotype: What it recognizes is unknown. Germline and junction disagree at one end, which may indicate a read error.

Time point given: newly diagnosed GD, antithyroid drugs for less than 3 months. From PBMCs, RNA was extracted and then used to make the TCR library. These data were also reused for a study on T cells in Graves' hyperthyroidism and ophthalmopathy. That paper adds: Most thyroid clonotypes that were expanded above 0.001 also turned up in blood.

Material: peripheral blood mononuclear cells (PBMCs), obtained at new diagnosis, from a patient treated with antithyroid drugs. The TCR was taken from a woman aged 25-40 years with Graves disease. The chain combines TRBV4-1 with TRBJ2-1; 7 nucleotides line up with TRBD2. The CDR3 loop is CASSQDWAWEGYNDQFF. The DNA of the CDR3 is TGCGCCAGCAGCCAAGATTGGGCGTGGGAGGGGTACAATGATCAGTTCTTC.